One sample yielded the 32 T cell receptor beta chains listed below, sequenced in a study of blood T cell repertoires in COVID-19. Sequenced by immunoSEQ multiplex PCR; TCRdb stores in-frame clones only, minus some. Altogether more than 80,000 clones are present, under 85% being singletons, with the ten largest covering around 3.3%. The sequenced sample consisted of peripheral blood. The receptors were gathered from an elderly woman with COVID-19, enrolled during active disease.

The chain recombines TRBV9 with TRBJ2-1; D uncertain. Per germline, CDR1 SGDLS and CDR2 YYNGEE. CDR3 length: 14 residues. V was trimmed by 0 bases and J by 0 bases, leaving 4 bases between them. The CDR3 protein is CASSVASSYNEQFF. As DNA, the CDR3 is TGTGCCAGCAGCGTAGCCAGCTCCTACAATGAGCAGTTCTTC.

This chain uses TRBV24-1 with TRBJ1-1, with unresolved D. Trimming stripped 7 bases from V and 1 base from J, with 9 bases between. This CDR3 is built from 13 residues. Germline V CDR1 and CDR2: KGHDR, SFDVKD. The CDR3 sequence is CATRAPRNTEAFF. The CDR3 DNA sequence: TGTGCCACCAGAGCTCCAAGGAACACTGAAGCTTTCTTT.

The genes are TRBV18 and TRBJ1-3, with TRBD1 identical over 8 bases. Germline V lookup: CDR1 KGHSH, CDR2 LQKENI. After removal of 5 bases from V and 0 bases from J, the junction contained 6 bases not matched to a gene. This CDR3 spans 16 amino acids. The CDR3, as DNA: TGTGCCAGCTCATCAATCGGGACAGGCTCTGGAAACACCATATATTTT. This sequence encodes CASSSIGTGSGNTIYF.

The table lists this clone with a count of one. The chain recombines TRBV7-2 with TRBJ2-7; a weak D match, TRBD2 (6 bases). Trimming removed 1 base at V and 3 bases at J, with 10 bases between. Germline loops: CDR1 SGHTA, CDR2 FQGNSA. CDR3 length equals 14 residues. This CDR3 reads CASSLGGAYYEQYF. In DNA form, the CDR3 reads TGTGCCAGCAGCTTAGGCGGGGCATACTACGAGCAGTACTTC. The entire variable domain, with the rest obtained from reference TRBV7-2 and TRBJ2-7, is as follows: GAGVSQSPSNKVTEKGKDVELRCDPISGHTALYWYRQSLGQGLEFLIYFQGNSAPDKSGLPSDRFSAERTGGSVSTLTIQRTQQEDSAVYLCASSLGGAYYEQYFGPGTRLTVT.

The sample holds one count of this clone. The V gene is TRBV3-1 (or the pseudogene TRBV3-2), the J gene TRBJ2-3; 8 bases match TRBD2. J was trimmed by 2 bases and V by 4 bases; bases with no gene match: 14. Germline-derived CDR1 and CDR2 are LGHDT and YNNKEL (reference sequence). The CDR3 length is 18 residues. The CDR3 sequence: CASSRVGMTSANTDTQYF. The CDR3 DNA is TGTGCCAGCAGCCGAGTGGGAATGACTAGCGCGAACACAGATACGCAGTATTTT.

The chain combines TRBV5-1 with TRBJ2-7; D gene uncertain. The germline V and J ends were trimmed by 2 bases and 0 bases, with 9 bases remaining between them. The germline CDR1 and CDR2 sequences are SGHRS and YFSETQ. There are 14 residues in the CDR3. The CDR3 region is CASSFGQVSYEQYF. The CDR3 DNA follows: TGCGCCAGCAGCTTTGGTCAGGTCTCCTACGAGCAGTACTTC.

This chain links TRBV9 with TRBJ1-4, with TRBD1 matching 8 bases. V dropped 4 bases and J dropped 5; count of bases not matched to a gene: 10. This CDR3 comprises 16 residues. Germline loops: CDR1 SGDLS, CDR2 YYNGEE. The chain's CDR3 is CASSPRGQGGNEKLFF. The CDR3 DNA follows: TGTGCCAGCAGCCCTCGAGGACAGGGAGGGAATGAAAAACTGTTTTTT.

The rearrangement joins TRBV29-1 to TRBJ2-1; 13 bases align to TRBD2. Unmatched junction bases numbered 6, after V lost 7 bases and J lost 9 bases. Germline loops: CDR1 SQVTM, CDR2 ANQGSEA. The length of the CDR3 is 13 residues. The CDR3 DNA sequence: TGCAGCGCCCCGGGACTAGCGGGGACTGAGCAGTTCTTC. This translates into CSAPGLAGTEQFF.

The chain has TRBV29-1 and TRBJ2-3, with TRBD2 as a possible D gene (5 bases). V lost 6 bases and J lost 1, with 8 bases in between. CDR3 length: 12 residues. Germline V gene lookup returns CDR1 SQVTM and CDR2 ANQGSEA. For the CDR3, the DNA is TGCAGCGTGGAGGATGGCACAGATACGCAGTATTTT. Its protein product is CSVEDGTDTQYF.

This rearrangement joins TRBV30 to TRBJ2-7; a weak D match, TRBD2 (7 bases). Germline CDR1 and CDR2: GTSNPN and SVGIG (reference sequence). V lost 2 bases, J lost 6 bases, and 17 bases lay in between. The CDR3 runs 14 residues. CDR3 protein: CAWSLRGPYSEQYF. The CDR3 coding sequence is TGTGCCTGGAGTCTGCGGGGGCCGTATTCCGAGCAGTACTTC.

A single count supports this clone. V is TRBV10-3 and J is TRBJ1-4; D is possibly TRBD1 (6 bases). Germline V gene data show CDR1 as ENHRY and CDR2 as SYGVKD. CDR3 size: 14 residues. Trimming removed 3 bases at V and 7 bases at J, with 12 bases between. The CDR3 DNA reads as TGTGCCATCAGTGAAGTCAGGGGAGTTGAAAAACTGTTTTTT. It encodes CAISEVRGVEKLFF.

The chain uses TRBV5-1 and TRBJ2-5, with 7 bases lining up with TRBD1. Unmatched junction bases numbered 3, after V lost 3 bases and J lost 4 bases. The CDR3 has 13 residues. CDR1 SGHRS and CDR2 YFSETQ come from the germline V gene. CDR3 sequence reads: CASSSGQIETQYF. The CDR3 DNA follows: TGCGCCAGCAGCTCGGGACAGATAGAGACCCAGTACTTC.

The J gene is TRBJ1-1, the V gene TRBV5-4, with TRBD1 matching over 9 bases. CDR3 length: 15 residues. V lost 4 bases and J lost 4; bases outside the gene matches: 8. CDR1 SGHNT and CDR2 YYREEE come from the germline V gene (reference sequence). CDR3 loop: CASSGGTGRGTEAFF. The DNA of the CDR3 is TGTGCCAGCAGCGGAGGGACAGGGAGGGGCACTGAAGCTTTCTTT.

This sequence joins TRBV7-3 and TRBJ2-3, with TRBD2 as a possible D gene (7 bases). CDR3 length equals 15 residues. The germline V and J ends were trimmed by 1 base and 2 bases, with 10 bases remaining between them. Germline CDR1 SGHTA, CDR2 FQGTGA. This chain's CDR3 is CASSLNAGATDTQYF. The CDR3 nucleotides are TGTGCCAGCAGCTTAAATGCGGGGGCCACAGATACGCAGTATTTT.

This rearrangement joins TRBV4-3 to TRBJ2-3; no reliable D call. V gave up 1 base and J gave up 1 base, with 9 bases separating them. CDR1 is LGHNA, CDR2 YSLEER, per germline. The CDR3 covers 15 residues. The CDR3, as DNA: TGCGCCAGCAGCCAAGTTGCGGTTGGCACAGATACGCAGTATTTT. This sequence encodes CASSQVAVGTDTQYF.

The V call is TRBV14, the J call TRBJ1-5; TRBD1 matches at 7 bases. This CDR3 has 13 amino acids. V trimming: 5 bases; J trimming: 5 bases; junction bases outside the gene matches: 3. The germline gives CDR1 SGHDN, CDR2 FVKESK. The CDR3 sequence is CASSGQGDQPQHF. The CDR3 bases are TGTGCCAGCAGCGGCCAGGGGGATCAGCCCCAGCATTTT.

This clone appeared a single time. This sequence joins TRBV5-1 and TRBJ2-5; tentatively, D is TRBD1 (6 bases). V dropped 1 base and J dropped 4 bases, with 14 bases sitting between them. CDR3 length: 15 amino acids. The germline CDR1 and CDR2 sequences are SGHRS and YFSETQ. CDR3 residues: CASSLLQGGAETQYF. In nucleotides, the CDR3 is TGCGCCAGCAGCTTGTTACAGGGCGGCGCAGAGACCCAGTACTTC.

This chain's CDR3 is CASSQVGLETQYF. In DNA, the CDR3 is TGTGCCAGCAGCCAAGTTGGCTTGGAGACCCAGTACTTC. The chain couples TRBV7-9 to TRBJ2-5; D remains ambiguous. V dropped 5 bases and J dropped 5 bases, with 12 bases sitting between them. This CDR3 is 13 amino acids long. Germline loops: CDR1 SEHNR, CDR2 FQNEAQ (reference sequence).

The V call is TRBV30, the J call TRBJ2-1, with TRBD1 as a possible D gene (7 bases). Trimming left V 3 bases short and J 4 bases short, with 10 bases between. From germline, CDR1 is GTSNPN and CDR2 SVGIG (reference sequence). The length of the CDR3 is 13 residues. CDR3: CAWSRGAYNEQFF. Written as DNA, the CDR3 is TGTGCCTGGAGCAGGGGGGCTTACAATGAGCAGTTCTTC.

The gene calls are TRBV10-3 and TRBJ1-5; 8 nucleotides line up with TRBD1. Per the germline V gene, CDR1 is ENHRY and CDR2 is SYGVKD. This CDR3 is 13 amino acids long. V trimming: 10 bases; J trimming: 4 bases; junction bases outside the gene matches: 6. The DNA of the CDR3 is TGTGCCACAGGGGGCTTGGGAAATCAGCCCCAGCATTTT. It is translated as CATGGLGNQPQHF.

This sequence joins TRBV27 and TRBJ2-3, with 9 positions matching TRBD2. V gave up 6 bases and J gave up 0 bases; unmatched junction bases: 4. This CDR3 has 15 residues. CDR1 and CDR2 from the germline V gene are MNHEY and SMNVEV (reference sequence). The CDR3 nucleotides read TGTGCCAGCAGCCCACTAGCGGGTAGCACAGATACGCAGTATTTT. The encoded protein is CASSPLAGSTDTQYF.

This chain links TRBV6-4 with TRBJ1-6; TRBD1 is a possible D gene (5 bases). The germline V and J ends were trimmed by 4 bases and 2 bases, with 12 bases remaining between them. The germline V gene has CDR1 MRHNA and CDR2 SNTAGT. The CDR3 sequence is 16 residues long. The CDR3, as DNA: TGTGCCAGCAGTGCGGAGGGGACGACCTATAATTCACCCCTCCACTTT. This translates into CASSAEGTTYNSPLHF.

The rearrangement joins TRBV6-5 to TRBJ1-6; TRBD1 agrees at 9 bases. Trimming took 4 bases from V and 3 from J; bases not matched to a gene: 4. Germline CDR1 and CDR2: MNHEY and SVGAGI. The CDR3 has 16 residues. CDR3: CASSWGDRDYNSPLHF. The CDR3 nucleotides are TGTGCCAGCAGTTGGGGGGACAGGGACTATAATTCACCCCTCCACTTT.

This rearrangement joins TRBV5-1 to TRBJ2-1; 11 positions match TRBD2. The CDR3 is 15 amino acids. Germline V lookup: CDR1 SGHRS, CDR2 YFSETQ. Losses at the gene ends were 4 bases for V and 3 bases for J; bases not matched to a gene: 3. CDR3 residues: CASSPTSGSYNEQFF. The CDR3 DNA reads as TGCGCCAGCAGCCCCACTAGCGGGAGCTACAATGAGCAGTTCTTC. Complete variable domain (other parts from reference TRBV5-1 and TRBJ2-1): KAGVTQTPRYLIKTRGQQVTLSCSPISGHRSVSWYQQTPGQGLQFLFEYFSETQRNKGNFPGRFSGRQFSNSRSEMNVSTLELGDSALYLCASSPTSGSYNEQFFGPGTRLTVL.

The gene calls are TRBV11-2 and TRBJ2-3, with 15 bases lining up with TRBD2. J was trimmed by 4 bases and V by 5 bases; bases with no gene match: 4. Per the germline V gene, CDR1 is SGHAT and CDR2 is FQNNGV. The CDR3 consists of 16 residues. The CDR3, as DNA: TGTGCCAGCAGCCATGGACTAGCGGGAGGGCCAGATACGCAGTATTTT. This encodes CASSHGLAGGPDTQYF.

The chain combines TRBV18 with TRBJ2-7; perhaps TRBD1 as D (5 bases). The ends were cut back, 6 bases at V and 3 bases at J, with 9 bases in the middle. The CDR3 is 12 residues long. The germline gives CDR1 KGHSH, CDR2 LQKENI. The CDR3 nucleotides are TGTGCCAGCTCCTCGACAGTCTACGAGCAGTACTTC. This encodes CASSSTVYEQYF.

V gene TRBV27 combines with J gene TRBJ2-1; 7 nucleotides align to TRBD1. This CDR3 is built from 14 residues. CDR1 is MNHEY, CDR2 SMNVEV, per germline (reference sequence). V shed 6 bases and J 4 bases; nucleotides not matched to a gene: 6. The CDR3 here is CASRVGQLYNEQFF. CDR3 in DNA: TGTGCCAGCAGGGTGGGACAGCTATACAATGAGCAGTTCTTC.

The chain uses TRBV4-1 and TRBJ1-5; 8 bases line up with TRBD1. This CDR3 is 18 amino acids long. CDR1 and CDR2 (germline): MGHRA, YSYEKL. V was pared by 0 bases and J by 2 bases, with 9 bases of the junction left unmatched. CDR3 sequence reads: CASSQDLAGGFGNQPQHF. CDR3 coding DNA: TGCGCCAGCAGCCAAGATCTGGCAGGGGGCTTCGGCAATCAGCCCCAGCATTTT.

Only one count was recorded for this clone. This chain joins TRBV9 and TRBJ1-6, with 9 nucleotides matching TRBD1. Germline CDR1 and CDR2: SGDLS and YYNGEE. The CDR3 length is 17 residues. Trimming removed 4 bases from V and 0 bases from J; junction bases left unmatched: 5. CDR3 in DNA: TGTGCCAGCAGCCCGGACAGGGGTCGCTCCTATAATTCACCCCTCCACTTT. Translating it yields CASSPDRGRSYNSPLHF.

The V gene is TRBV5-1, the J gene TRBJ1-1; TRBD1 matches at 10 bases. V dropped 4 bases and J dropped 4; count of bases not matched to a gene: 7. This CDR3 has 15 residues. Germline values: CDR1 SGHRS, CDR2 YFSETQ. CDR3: CASSPRDRGSTEAFF. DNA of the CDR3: TGCGCCAGCAGCCCTAGGGACAGGGGCAGCACTGAAGCTTTCTTT.

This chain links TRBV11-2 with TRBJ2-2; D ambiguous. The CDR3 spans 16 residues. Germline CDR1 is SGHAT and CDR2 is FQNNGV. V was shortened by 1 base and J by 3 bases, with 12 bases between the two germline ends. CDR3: CASSLVVVSYTGELFF. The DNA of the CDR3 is TGTGCCAGCAGCTTAGTCGTGGTTAGCTACACCGGGGAGCTGTTTTTT.

Here the CDR3 DNA reads TGCGCCAGCAGAGTTGCCCCGGACACGCCTAACTATGGCTACACCTTC. As protein: CASRVAPDTPNYGYTF. This sequence joins TRBV5-1 and TRBJ1-2; possible D gene TRBD1, 5 bases. Germline assignment: CDR1 SGHRS and CDR2 YFSETQ. The V gene lost 5 bases and the J gene lost 0 bases, with 17 bases spanning the gap. This CDR3 spans 16 amino acids.